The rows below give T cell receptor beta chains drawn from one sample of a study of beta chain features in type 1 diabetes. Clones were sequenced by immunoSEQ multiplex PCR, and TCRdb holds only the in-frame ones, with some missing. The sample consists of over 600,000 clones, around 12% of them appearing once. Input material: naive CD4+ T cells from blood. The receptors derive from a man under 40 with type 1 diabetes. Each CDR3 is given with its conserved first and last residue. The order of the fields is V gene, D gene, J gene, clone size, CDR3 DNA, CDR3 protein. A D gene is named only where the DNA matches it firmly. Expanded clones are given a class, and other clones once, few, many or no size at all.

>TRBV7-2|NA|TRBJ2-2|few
TGTGCCAGCAGTCGTCCAGGGGGAGGGAGGCCCGGGGAGCTGTTTTTT
CASSRPGGGRPGELFF
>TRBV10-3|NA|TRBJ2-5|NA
TGTGCCATCAGTGACACCCGGGCCCAAGAGACCCAGTACTTC
CAISDTRAQETQYF
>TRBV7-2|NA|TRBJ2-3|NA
TGTGCCAGCAGCACAGGCACAGATACGCAGTATTTT
CASSTGTDTQYF
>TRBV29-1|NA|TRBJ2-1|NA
TGCAGCGTTGAATCCCAGGGCGGCGGTCCTTCCTACAATGAGCAGTTCTTC
CSVESQGGGPSYNEQFF
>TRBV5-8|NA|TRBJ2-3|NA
TGTGCCAGCAGCTTGGGGGTTGGAGATACGCAGTATTTT
CASSLGVGDTQYF
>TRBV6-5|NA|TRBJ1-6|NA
TGTGCCAGCAGTTACATCGGGGGTGATTCACCCCTCCACTTT
CASSYIGGDSPLHF
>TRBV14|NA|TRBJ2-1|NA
TGTGCCAGCAGCCACCCGGACACAAACAATGAGCAGTTCTTC
CASSHPDTNNEQFF
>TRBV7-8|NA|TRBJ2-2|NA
TGTGCCAGCACGTACTTAAGGGGATCGAACACCGGGGAGCTGTTTTTT
CASTYLRGSNTGELFF
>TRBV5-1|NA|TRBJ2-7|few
TGCGCCAGCAGCGCTATGCCCGGGACCTGGGAGCAGTACTTC
CASSAMPGTWEQYF
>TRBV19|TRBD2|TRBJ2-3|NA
TGTGCCACCAGAAGTGGGACTAGCGGGACAGATACGCAGTATTTT
CATRSGTSGTDTQYF
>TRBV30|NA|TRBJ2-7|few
TGTGCCTGGAGTCTCTTTAGCTACGAGCAGTACTTC
CAWSLFSYEQYF
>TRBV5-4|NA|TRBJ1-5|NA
TGTGCCAGCAGCTTGGGTCCGGGGAGCAATCAGCCCCAGCATTTT
CASSLGPGSNQPQHF
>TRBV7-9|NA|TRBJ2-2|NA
TGTGCCAGCAGCTTATGGGGCGGAAACACCGGGGAGCTGTTTTTT
CASSLWGGNTGELFF
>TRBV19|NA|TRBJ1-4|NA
TGTGCCAGTAGTACAAGCAGGGAGACTAATGAAAAACTGTTTTTT
CASSTSRETNEKLFF
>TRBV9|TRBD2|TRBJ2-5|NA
TGTGCCAGCAGCGTATACACGCGGGGGGCCCAAGAGACCCAGTACTTC
CASSVYTRGAQETQYF
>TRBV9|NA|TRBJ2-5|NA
TGTGCCAGCACCTCCCAGGGGGGCCTTGCAGGAGAGACCCAGTACTTC
CASTSQGGLAGETQYF
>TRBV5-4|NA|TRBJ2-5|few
TGTGCCAGCAGTATCGCCGGGGGCGGGGAGACCCAGTACTTC
CASSIAGGGETQYF
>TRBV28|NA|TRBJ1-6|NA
TGTGCCAGCGTGAGAGGGGGTAGCTCCTATAATTCACCCCTCCACTTT
CASVRGGSSYNSPLHF
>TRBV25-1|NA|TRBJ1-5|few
TGTGCCAGCAGTGAATTTACGAGCTATCAGCCCCAGCATTTT
CASSEFTSYQPQHF
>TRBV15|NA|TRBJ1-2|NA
TGTGCCACCAGCAGAGTTAACTATGGCTACACCTTC
CATSRVNYGYTF
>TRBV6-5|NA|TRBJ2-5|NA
TGTGCCAGCACAGGGAACCAAGAGACCCAGTACTTC
CASTGNQETQYF
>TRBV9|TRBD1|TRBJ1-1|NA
TGTGCCAGCAGCGTGACAGGGGGGAACACTGAAGCTTTCTTT
CASSVTGGNTEAFF
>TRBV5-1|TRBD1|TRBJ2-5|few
TGCGCCAGCAGCTTTTCCACGGGACAGGGGTCGGGGACCCAGTACTTC
CASSFSTGQGSGTQYF
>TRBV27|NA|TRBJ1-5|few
TGTGCCAGCAGTTTAGATGGGGGTTATAGCAATCAGCCCCAGCATTTT
CASSLDGGYSNQPQHF
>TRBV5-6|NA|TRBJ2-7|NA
TGTGCCAGCAGCTTGGATCTAGTCCGGGGTGCGGGTGAGCAGTACTTC
CASSLDLVRGAGEQYF
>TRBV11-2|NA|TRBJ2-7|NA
TGTGCCAGCAGCTTAGCCCAGTGGCTTACCTACGAGCAGTACTTC
CASSLAQWLTYEQYF
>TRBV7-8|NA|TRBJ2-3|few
TGTGCCAGCAGCCCCAGGGGATCGGATACGCAGTATTTT
CASSPRGSDTQYF
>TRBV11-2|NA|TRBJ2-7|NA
TGTGCCAGCAGCACTCAACCGGGGTTCTACGAGCAGTACTTC
CASSTQPGFYEQYF
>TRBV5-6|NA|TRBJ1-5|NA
TGTGCCAGCAGCGGTAGAGAAGGGGATCAGCCCCAGCATTTT
CASSGREGDQPQHF
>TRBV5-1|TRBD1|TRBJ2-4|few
TGCGCCAGCAGCTTGGAGCCCCGGGACAGAAAAAACATTCAGTACTTC
CASSLEPRDRKNIQYF
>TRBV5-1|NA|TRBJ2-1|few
TGCGCCAGCAGCTCCAACAGGGACAATGAGCAGTTCTTC
CASSSNRDNEQFF
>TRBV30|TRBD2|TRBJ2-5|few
TGTGCCTGGACCCTAGCGGGGGGCCACCAAGAGACCCAGTACTTC
CAWTLAGGHQETQYF
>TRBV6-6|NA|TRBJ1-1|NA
TGTGCCAGCAGAACCAGGACTGGGACTGAAGCTTTCTTT
CASRTRTGTEAFF
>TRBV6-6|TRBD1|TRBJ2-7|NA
TGTGCCAGCAGTTACTCCGGACAGGCCGCCTACGAGCAGTACTTC
CASSYSGQAAYEQYF
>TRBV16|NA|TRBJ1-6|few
TGTGCCAGCAGCCAAGGGAGGACGGATAATTCACCCCTCCACTTT
CASSQGRTDNSPLHF
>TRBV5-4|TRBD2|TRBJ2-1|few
TGTGCCAGCAGCCCGGGGACTAGCGGGGATCAGTTCTTC
CASSPGTSGDQFF
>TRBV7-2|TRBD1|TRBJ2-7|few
TGTGCCAGCAGCTTCGACAGGGGGCGCGACGAGCAGTACTTC
CASSFDRGRDEQYF
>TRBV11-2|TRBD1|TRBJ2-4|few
TGTGCCAGCAGACCCGGGACAGGGGCATCCCTAGCCAAAAACATTCAGTACTTC
CASRPGTGASLAKNIQYF
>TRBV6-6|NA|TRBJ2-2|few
TGTGCCAGCAGTAACAGGGGACTAGTATCCGGGGAGCTGTTTTTT
CASSNRGLVSGELFF
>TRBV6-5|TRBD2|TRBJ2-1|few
TGTGCCAGCAGTCCCGCTTGGGCGGGGGGGCGTGAGCAGTTCTTC
CASSPAWAGGREQFF